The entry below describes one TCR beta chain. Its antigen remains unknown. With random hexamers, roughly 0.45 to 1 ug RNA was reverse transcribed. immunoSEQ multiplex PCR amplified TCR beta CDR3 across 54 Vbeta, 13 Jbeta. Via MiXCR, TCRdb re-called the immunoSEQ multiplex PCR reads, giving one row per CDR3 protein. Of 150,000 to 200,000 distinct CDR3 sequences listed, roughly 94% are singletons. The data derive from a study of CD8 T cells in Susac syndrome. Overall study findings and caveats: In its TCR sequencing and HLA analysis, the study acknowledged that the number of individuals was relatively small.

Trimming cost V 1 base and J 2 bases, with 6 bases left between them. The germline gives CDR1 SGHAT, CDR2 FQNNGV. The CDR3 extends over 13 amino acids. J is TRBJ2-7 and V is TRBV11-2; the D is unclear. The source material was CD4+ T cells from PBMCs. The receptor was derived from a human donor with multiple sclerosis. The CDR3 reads CASSLVKTYEQYF. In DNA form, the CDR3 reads TGTGCCAGCAGCTTAGTCAAGACCTACGAGCAGTACTTC. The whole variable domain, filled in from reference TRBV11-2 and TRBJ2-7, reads EAGVAQSPRYKIIEKRQSVAFWCNPISGHATLYWYQQILGQGPKLLIQFQNNGVVDDSQLPKDRFSAERLKGVDSTLKIQPAKLEDSAVYLCASSLVKTYEQYFGPGTRLTVT.